One and the same sample provided the 21 T cell receptor beta chains below, sequenced in a study of T cell responses to AZD1222 COVID-19 vaccine. Method: immunoSEQ multiplex PCR; TCRdb's copy keeps in-frame clones and lacks some. Of around 150,000 clones in the sample, around 90% are singletons; the top ten hold more than 1.5%. Material: peripheral blood, obtained 28 days after the second AZD1222 dose. The receptors stem from an adult who received the AZD1222 COVID-19 vaccine.

Only one count was recorded for this clone. The chain recombines TRBV29-1 with TRBJ1-1, with TRBD1 as a possible D gene (5 bases). The V end lost 4 bases, the J end lost 6 bases, and 15 bases lay between the germline ends. This CDR3 has 13 amino acids. Germline CDR1 SQVTM, CDR2 ANQGSEA. The CDR3: CSVAGGLISEAFF. CDR3 DNA sequence: TGCAGCGTTGCGGGGGGGTTGATCTCTGAAGCTTTCTTT. Looking up the rest from reference TRBV29-1 and TRBJ1-1 gives the full variable domain: SAVISQKPSRDICQRGTSLTIQCQVDSQVTMMFWYRQQPGQSLTLIATANQGSEATYESGFVIDKFPISRPNLTFSTLTVSNMSPEDSSIYLCSVAGGLISEAFFGQGTRLTVV.

The genes are TRBV5-6 and TRBJ1-2; 8 bases are shared with TRBD1. Germline V gene sequence: CDR1 SGHDT, CDR2 YYEEEE. V lost 4 bases and J lost 8; bases outside the gene matches: 7. This CDR3 comprises 13 residues. CDR3 nucleotides: TGTGCCAGCAGCCCGGACAGGGCCTTAGGCTACACCTTC. Protein: CASSPDRALGYTF.

This chain joins TRBV12-3 or TRBV12-4 and TRBJ1-6, with D possibly being TRBD1 (5 bases). Trimming shortened V by 6 bases and J by 9 bases, and 12 bases separated the two germline ends. The CDR3 sequence is 13 residues long. The DNA of the CDR3 is TGTGCCAGCAGCGCCGCTGGGGGTTCACCCCTCCACTTT. Encoded protein: CASSAAGGSPLHF.

This chain connects TRBV5-8 to TRBJ2-5, with 9 bases aligning to TRBD1. CDR3 length equals 14 residues. J was trimmed by 7 bases and V by 4 bases; bases with no gene match: 8. In germline, CDR1 is SGHTS, CDR2 YDEGEE. This chain's CDR3 is CASSRDRALWTQYF. CDR3 bases: TGTGCCAGCAGCCGGGACAGGGCGCTTTGGACCCAGTACTTC.

The J gene is TRBJ2-1, the V gene TRBV11-2; D remains unclear. Between the trimmed V and J ends, which lost 6 bases and 4 bases, there was a span of 10 bases. Germline assignment: CDR1 SGHAT and CDR2 FQNNGV. This CDR3 has 13 amino acids. The CDR3 sequence: CASSPTGYNEQFF. CDR3 nucleotide sequence: TGTGCCAGCAGTCCTACTGGATACAATGAGCAGTTCTTC.

The chain couples TRBV5-1 to TRBJ1-5, with D tentatively TRBD1 (6 bases). The CDR3 covers 14 residues. Between the trimmed V and J ends, which lost 0 bases and 11 bases, there was a span of 15 bases. The germline gives CDR1 SGHRS, CDR2 YFSETQ. The CDR3 sequence is CASSLDGARGAQHF. The CDR3 bases are TGCGCCAGCAGCTTGGACGGGGCCAGGGGAGCCCAGCATTTT.

The chain links TRBV6-5 to TRBJ2-1; unclear D gene. The CDR3 has 15 residues. Germline CDR1 reads MNHEY; CDR2 reads SVGAGI. V was shortened by 6 bases and J by 2 bases, with 14 bases between the two germline ends. As DNA, the CDR3 is TGTGCCAGCAGCCCAAGCAAGGGCGCCTACAATGAGCAGTTCTTC. The encoded protein is CASSPSKGAYNEQFF.

The chain links TRBV3-1 (or the pseudogene TRBV3-2) to TRBJ1-5; no reliable D call. Germline assignment: CDR1 LGHDT and CDR2 YNNKEL (reference sequence). This CDR3 is 17 amino acids long. Trimming pared 0 bases from V and 1 base from J, leaving 13 bases between. This CDR3 is CASSQESPTTSNQPQHF. In DNA, the CDR3 is TGTGCCAGCAGCCAAGAATCCCCGACCACAAGCAATCAGCCCCAGCATTTT.

The chain is built from TRBV6-6 and TRBJ2-3, with 7 nucleotides matching TRBD1. The CDR3 extends over 15 amino acids. Germline V gives CDR1 MNHNY, CDR2 SVGAGI (reference sequence). With 4 bases clipped from V and 1 base from J, the junction kept 5 bases outside the gene matches. The CDR3 DNA is TGTGCCAGCAGTTTCCTCGGACAGGGCACAGATACGCAGTATTTT. This translates into CASSFLGQGTDTQYF.

V usage is TRBV7-8 and J usage is TRBJ1-5; 7 nucleotides align to TRBD1. Germline V CDR1 and CDR2: SGHVS, FQNEAQ. Trimming took 5 bases from V and 5 from J; bases not matched to a gene: 6. The CDR3 has 14 amino acids. CDR3 in amino acids: CASSLDRVDQPQHF. CDR3 nucleotides: TGTGCCAGCAGCCTCGACAGGGTCGATCAGCCCCAGCATTTT.

The chain joins TRBV5-1 to TRBJ1-6; 10 bases match TRBD1. Germline CDR1 SGHRS, CDR2 YFSETQ. CDR3 size: 16 residues. Unmatched junction bases numbered 9, after V lost 5 bases and J lost 7 bases. The CDR3 loop reads CASRPGTGVENSPLHF. In DNA form, the CDR3 reads TGCGCCAGCAGACCAGGGACAGGGGTCGAGAATTCACCCCTCCACTTT.

This rearrangement joins TRBV29-1 to TRBJ1-1; TRBD1 matches 8 bases. With V trimmed by 2 bases and J by 5 bases, 4 bases remained unmatched. CDR1 is SQVTM, CDR2 ANQGSEA, per germline. The CDR3 sequence is 13 residues long. The CDR3 region is CSVETGGGTEAFF. The DNA of the CDR3 is TGCAGCGTTGAAACAGGGGGAGGTACTGAAGCTTTCTTT.

The chain combines TRBV25-1 with TRBJ1-1; D perhaps matches TRBD1 (6 bases). The CDR3 is made up of 13 amino acids. V lost 3 bases, J lost 5 bases, and 10 bases lay in between. Germline CDR1 is MGHDK and CDR2 is SYGVNS. The CDR3 reads CASSEGGRTEAFF. The CDR3 coding sequence is TGTGCCAGCAGTGAGGGGGGGCGAACTGAAGCTTTCTTT.

V usage is TRBV25-1 and J usage is TRBJ1-1; D is possibly TRBD1 (5 bases). The CDR3 sequence is 16 residues long. Germline CDR1 and CDR2: MGHDK and SYGVNS. V was trimmed by 1 base and J by 3 bases, leaving 15 bases between them. The CDR3 region is CASSESLGGGDTEAFF. The CDR3 nucleotides are TGTGCCAGCAGTGAATCGCTCGGGGGGGGAGACACTGAAGCTTTCTTT.

The V call is TRBV2, the J call TRBJ1-2; tentative D call: TRBD1 (6 bases). Trimming took off 6 bases at V and 4 bases at J, with 18 bases between the two ends. Germline CDR1 reads SNHLY; CDR2 reads FYNNEI. This CDR3 comprises 15 residues. The CDR3 loop is CASSPKGGSGYGYTF. In DNA, the CDR3 is TGTGCCAGCAGCCCCAAAGGGGGTTCTGGCTATGGCTACACCTTC.

This chain connects TRBV11-2 to TRBJ2-7; 8 bases fit TRBD2. Germline CDR1 SGHAT, CDR2 FQNNGV. J gave up 4 bases and V 1 base, and 6 bases lay outside the gene matches. The CDR3 runs to 15 residues. CDR3 in amino acids: CASSLASAGGYEQYF. The CDR3, as DNA: TGTGCCAGCAGCTTAGCGTCGGCGGGAGGTTACGAGCAGTACTTC.

J is TRBJ1-3 and V is TRBV9, with no clear D. There are 16 residues in the CDR3. The germline V and J ends were trimmed by 4 bases and 0 bases, with 14 bases remaining between them. Germline assignment: CDR1 SGDLS and CDR2 YYNGEE. The CDR3 DNA is TGTGCCAGCAGCACCCAAGCCCGAACCTCTGGAAACACCATATATTTT. It codes for CASSTQARTSGNTIYF. Full variable domain (rest looked up from reference TRBV9 and TRBJ1-3): DSGVTQTPKHLITATGQRVTLRCSPRSGDLSVYWYQQSLDQGLQFLIQYYNGEERAKGNILERFSAQQFPDLHSELNLSSLELGDSALYFCASSTQARTSGNTIYFGEGSWLTVV.

The chain employs TRBV7-3 and TRBJ2-1; D remains ambiguous. Germline CDR1 is SGHTA and CDR2 is FQGTGA. There are 14 residues in the CDR3. Trimming stripped 4 bases from V and 7 bases from J, with 14 bases between. The CDR3 DNA is TGTGCCAGCAGCTCGCTAGGGCGAGATAATGAGCAGTTCTTC. Translated: CASSSLGRDNEQFF.

The chain uses TRBV11-3 and TRBJ2-2; TRBD1 matches at 10 bases. The CDR3 has 14 residues. V shed 5 bases, J shed 4 bases, and the junction held 1 base outside the gene matches. Germline-derived CDR1 and CDR2 are SGHNT and YENEEA. Here the CDR3 DNA reads TGTGCCAGCAGCCGACAGGGGGCCACCGGGGAGCTGTTTTTT. Amino acid sequence: CASSRQGATGELFF.

This clone was counted a few times. This chain joins TRBV5-1 and TRBJ1-6; the D is unclear. V was clipped by 4 bases and J by 10 bases, with 12 bases between them. Germline V gene lookup returns CDR1 SGHRS and CDR2 YFSETQ. The CDR3 consists of 13 residues. In nucleotides, the CDR3 is TGCGCCAGCAGCGCCCCCGGAATATCACCCCTCCACTTT. Translating it yields CASSAPGISPLHF.

This chain connects TRBV4-1 to TRBJ1-1, with TRBD1 identical over 7 bases. This CDR3 region has 13 residues. Trimming at V came to 6 bases and at J to 3 bases, leaving 4 bases not matched to a gene. Germline CDR1 reads MGHRA; CDR2 reads YSYEKL. CDR3 amino acids: CASRKTGDTEAFF. CDR3 sequence (DNA): TGCGCCAGCAGGAAAACAGGGGACACTGAAGCTTTCTTT.